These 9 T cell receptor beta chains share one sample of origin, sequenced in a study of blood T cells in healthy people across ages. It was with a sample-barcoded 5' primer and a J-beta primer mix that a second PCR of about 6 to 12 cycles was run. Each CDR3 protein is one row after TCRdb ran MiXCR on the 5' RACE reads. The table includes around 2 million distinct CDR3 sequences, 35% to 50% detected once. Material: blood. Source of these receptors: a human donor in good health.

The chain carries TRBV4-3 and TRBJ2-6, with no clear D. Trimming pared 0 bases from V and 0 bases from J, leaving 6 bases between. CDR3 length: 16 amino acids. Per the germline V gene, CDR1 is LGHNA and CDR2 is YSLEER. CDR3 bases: TGCGCCAGCAGCCAAGATTCCCCCTCTGGGGCCAACGTCCTGACTTTC. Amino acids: CASSQDSPSGANVLTF.

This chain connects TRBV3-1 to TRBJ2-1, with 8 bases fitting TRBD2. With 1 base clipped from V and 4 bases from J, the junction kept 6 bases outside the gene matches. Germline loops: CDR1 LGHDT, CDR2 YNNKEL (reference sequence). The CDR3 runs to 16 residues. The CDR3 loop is CASSQGYSGVYNEQFF. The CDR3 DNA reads TGTGCCAGCAGCCAAGGCTATAGCGGGGTATACAATGAGCAGTTCTTC.

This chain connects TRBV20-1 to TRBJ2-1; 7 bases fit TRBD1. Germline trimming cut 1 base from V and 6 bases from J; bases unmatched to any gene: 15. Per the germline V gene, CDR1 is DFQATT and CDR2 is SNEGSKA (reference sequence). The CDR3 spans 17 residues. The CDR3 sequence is CSARVPPRDRGGNEQFF. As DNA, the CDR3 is TGCAGTGCTAGAGTCCCCCCCCGGGACAGAGGGGGCAATGAGCAGTTCTTC.

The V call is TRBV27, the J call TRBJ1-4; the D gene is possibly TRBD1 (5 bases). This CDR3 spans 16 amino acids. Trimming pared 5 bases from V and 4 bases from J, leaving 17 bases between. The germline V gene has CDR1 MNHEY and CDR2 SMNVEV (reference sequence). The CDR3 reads CASSPRVGRGNEKLFF. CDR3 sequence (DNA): TGTGCCAGCAGTCCGAGGGTGGGGCGAGGTAATGAAAAACTGTTTTTT. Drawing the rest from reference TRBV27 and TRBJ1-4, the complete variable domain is EAQVTQNPRYLITVTGKKLTVTCSQNMNHEYMSWYRQDPGLGLRQIYYSMNVEVTDKGDVPEGYKVSRKEKRNFPLILESPSPNQTSLYFCASSPRVGRGNEKLFFGSGTQLSVL.

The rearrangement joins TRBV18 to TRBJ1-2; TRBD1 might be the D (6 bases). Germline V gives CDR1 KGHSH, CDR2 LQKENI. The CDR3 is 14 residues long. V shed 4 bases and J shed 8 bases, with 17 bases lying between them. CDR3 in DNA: TGTGCCAGCTCACTATACGGACAGAGTACAGGCTACACCTTC. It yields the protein CASSLYGQSTGYTF.

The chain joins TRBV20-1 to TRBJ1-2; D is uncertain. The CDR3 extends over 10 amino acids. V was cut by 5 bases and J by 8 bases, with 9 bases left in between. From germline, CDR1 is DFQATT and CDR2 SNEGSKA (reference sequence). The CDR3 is CSAAARGYTF. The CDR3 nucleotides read TGCAGTGCTGCCGCCCGAGGCTACACCTTC.

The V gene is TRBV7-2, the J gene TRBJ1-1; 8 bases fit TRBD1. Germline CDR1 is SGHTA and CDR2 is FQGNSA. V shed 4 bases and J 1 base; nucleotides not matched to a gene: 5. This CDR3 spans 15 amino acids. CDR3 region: CASSYRDRPNTEAFF. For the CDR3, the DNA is TGTGCCAGCAGCTACCGGGACAGGCCGAACACTGAAGCTTTCTTT.

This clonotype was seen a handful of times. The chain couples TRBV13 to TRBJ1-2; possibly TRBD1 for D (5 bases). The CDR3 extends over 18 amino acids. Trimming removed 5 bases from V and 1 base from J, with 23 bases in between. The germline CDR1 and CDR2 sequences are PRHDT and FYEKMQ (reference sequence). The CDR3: CASSPVGLFGGLNYGYTF. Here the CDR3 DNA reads TGTGCCAGCAGCCCAGTAGGTTTATTTGGGGGACTTAACTATGGCTACACCTTC.

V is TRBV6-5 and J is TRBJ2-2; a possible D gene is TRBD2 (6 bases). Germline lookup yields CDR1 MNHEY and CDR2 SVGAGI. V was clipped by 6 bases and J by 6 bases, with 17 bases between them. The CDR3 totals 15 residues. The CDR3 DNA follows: TGTGCCAGCAGGGGGGGACCCGCGACTCCCGGGGAGCTGTTTTTT. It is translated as CASRGGPATPGELFF.